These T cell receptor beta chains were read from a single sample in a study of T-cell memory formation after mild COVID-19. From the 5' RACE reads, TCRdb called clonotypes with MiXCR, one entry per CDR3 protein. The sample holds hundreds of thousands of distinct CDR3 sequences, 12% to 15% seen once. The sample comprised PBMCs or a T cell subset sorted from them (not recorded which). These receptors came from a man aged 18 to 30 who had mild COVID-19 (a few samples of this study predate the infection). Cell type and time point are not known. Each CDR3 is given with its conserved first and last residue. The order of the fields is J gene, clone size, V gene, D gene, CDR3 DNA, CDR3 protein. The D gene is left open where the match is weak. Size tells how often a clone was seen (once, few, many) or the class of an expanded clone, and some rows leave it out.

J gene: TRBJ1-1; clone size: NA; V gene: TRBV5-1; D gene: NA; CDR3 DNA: TGCGCCAGCAGCTTGGCCGGAGCAGCTTGGGGCACTGAAGCTTTCTTT; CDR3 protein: CASSLAGAAWGTEAFF
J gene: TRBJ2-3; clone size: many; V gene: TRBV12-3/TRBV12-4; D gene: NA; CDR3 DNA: TGTGCCAGCAGGGCAGGGCGCACAGATACGCAGTATTTT; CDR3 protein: CASRAGRTDTQYF
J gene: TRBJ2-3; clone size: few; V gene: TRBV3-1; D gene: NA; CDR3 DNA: TGTGCCAGCAGACAGACTAGAACAGATACGCAGTATTTT; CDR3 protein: CASRQTRTDTQYF
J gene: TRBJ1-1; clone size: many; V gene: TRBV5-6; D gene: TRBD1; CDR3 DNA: TGTGCCAGCAGCAAAACAGGGGTCTCCACTGAAGCTTTCTTT; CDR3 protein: CASSKTGVSTEAFF
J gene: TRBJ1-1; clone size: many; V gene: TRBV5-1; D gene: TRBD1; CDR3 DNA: TGCGCCAGCAGCTTCGGGACAGGGGGGACTGAAGCTTTCTTT; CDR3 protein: CASSFGTGGTEAFF
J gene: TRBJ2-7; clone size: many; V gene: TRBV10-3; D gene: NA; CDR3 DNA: TGTGCCATCAGACCGGTCAGTCTCCTCGAGCAGTACTTC; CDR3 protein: CAIRPVSLLEQYF
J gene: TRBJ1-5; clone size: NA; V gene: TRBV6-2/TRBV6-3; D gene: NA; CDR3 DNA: TGTGCCAGCATCCACCAGGGTGGGGACAATCAGCCCCAGCATTTT; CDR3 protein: CASIHQGGDNQPQHF
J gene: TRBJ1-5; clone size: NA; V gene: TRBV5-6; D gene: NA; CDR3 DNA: TGTGCCAGCAGCTTCGGGCAGTACAATCAGCCCCAGCATTTT; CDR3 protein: CASSFGQYNQPQHF
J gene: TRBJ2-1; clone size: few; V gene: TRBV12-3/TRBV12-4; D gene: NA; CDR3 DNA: TGTGCCAGCCTAGGCAGGGGCGATGAGCAGTTCTTC; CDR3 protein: CASLGRGDEQFF
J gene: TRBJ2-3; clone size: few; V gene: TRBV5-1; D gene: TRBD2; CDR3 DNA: TGCGCCAGCAGCTCGGGGGGGCCCACAGATACGCAGTATTTT; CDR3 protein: CASSSGGPTDTQYF
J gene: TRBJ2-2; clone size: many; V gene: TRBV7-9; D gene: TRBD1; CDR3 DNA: TGTGCCAGCAGTTACGACAGGGACACCGGGGAGCTGTTTTTT; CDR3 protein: CASSYDRDTGELFF
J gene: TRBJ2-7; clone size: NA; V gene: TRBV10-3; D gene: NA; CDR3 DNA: TGTGCCATCAGTGGCGATAGGGGCCTATCCTACGAGCAGTACTTC; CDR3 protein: CAISGDRGLSYEQYF
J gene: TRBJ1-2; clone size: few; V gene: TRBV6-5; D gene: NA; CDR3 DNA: TGTGCCAGCAGACAGGACAGAGTGTATGGCTACACCTTC; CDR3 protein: CASRQDRVYGYTF
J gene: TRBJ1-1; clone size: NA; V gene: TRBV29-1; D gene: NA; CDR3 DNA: TGCAGCGCCTCGACCCTAGGAGGCACTGAAGCTTTCTTT; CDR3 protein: CSASTLGGTEAFF
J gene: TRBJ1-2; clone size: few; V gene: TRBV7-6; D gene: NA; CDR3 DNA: TGTGCCAGCAGCACCCCTAGGTCTGACGGCTACACCTTC; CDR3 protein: CASSTPRSDGYTF
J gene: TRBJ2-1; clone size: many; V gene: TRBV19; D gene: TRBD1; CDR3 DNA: TGTGCCACCAAAAGAAGCAGGGGGCTCTACAATGAGCAGTTCTTC; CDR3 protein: CATKRSRGLYNEQFF
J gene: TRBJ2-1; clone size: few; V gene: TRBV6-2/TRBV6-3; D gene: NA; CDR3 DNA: TGTGCCAGCCAGGACTTCTCCTACAATGAGCAGTTCTTC; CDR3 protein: CASQDFSYNEQFF
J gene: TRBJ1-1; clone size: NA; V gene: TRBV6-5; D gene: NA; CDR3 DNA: TGTGCCAGCAGTTACTTTTCGGCGGGGCTGGGGACTGAAGCTTTCTTT; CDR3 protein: CASSYFSAGLGTEAFF
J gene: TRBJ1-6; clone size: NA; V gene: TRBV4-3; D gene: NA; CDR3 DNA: TGCGCCAGCAGCCAAGATGGACAGTGGAATTCACCCCTCCACTTT; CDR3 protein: CASSQDGQWNSPLHF